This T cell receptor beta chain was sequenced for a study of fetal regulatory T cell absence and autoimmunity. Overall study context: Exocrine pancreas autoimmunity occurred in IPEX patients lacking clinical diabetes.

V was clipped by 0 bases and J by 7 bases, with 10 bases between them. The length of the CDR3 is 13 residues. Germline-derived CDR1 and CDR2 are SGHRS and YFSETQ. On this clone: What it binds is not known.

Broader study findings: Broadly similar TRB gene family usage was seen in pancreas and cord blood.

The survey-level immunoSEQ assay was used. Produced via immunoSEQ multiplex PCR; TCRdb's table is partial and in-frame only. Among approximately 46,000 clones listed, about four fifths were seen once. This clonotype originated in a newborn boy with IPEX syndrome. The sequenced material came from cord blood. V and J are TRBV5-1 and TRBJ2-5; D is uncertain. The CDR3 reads CASSLVPKGTQYF. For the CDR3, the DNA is TGCGCCAGCAGCTTGGTCCCCAAAGGGACCCAGTACTTC.